The rows below give T cell receptor beta chains drawn from one sample of a study of blood T cells in healthy people across ages. Via MiXCR, TCRdb re-called the 5' RACE reads, giving one row per CDR3 protein. This sample has 600,000 or so distinct CDR3 sequences; about 28% occur once, and the top ten carry 15% to 19%. The sequencing sample was made of blood. The source is an elderly woman in good health. The CDR3 runs from the conserved cysteine through the conserved F or W.

CSARDLRGLAKTIQYF	.	TRBV20-1
CAATSPGEKSYEQYF	TRBJ2-7	TRBV6-2/TRBV6-3
CASSTTRQGRETQYF	TRBJ2-5	TRBV2
CASSPAGQRSFTF	TRBJ1-2	TRBV27
CASRPGAASYGYTF	TRBJ1-2	TRBV12-3/TRBV12-4
CASSLGTGPFGIQYF	TRBJ2-4	TRBV6-5
CASSRPGITEAFF	TRBJ1-1	TRBV3-1
CATSDTPTNEQFF	TRBJ2-1	TRBV24-1
CASSVVSGQGPEAFF	TRBJ1-1	TRBV9
CASSPPRVGYTF	TRBJ1-2	TRBV3-1
CASSRRRDYNSPLHF	TRBJ1-6	TRBV4-3
CASSSRTGVYEQYF	TRBJ2-7	TRBV5-1
CAMDRDFFGYTF	TRBJ1-2	TRBV30
CSARERLYEQFF	TRBJ2-1	TRBV20-1
CASSEDTIEYEQYF	TRBJ2-7	TRBV2
CASRRGVTESNEQYF	.	TRBV7-2
CAISESGQSYNEQFF	TRBJ2-1	TRBV10-3
CASSTLPGDNYGYTF	TRBJ1-2	TRBV9
CASSIRDRENGEQFF	TRBJ2-1	TRBV9
CASSLEGVPGNEQFF	TRBJ2-1	TRBV5-1
CAISESGRGTGELFF	TRBJ2-2	TRBV10-3
CASSEWEGGAFF	TRBJ1-1	TRBV6-1
CASSLSGWPLADIRLSSYEQYF	TRBJ2-7	TRBV12-3/TRBV12-4
CASSLAVGQPQHF	TRBJ1-5	TRBV7-8
CASSFRSGQGASKGYTF	TRBJ1-2	TRBV6-6
CASSLRDRAKKKRFF	TRBJ1-4	TRBV6-1
CSARAPGWAYNEQFF	TRBJ2-1	TRBV20-1
CASRRTGGQETQYF	TRBJ2-5	TRBV5-5
CATSRDFLGRSYEQYF	TRBJ2-7	TRBV15
CASSLQGSGGYTF	TRBJ1-2	TRBV12-3/TRBV12-4
CASSRSSGSSYEQYF	TRBJ2-7	TRBV5-1
CASSLSHITDTQYF	TRBJ2-3	TRBV7-3
CASSIQGYSYEQYF	TRBJ2-7	TRBV5-1
CASSTGTGEQETQYF	TRBJ2-5	TRBV7-9
CASRGTVETQYF	TRBJ2-5	TRBV6-5
CSASPGGRTYNEQFF	TRBJ2-1	TRBV20-1
CASSYRQGMNTEAFF	TRBJ1-1	TRBV6-6
CATRLKGSSYNSPLHF	TRBJ1-6	TRBV6-5